The sequence of this T cell receptor beta chain was determined in a study of blood T cells in healthy people across ages. In germline, CDR1 is SQVTM, CDR2 ANQGSEA. This CDR3 has 14 amino acids. J lost 4 bases, V lost 7 bases, and 9 bases had no gene match. Notes on the study in general: CMV infection status of these donors was not known.

With respect to this clonotype: Its target is not known.

The use of a sample-barcoded 5' primer and a J-beta primer mix characterized a second PCR of roughly 6 to 11 cycles. TCRdb re-called the 5' RACE reads with MiXCR, one entry per CDR3 protein. The sample contains about 510,000 distinct CDR3 sequences, about a quarter of which appear only once. Another study also made use of these data, one on T cells of mothers and their children. From that second work: The extracted RNA was employed in its entirety for cDNA synthesis, at roughly 1.4 ug per 15 ul.

This TCR was recovered from a boy younger than 10 in good health. This rearrangement joins TRBV29-1 to TRBJ2-5; TRBD2 matches at 10 bases. The specimen was blood. CDR3 bases: TGCAGCGCTCCTAGCGGGAGTGTCGGAGAGACCCAGTACTTC. It specifies CSAPSGSVGETQYF.